Listed below are T cell receptor beta chains from one sample, sequenced in a study of blood T cell repertoires in COVID-19. Here immunoSEQ multiplex PCR was the method, and the copy in TCRdb shows in-frame clones only, minus some. The data hold 90,000 to 120,000 clones, with 65% to 80% observed a single time. Sequenced material: peripheral blood. Source of these receptors: a man in his 70s with acute or convalescent COVID-19. CDR3s include the opening cysteine and the closing phenylalanine or tryptophan. The D gene is left open where the match is weak. Expanded clones are given a class, and other clones once, few, many or no size at all.

TRBD1	few	TRBV28	19	TRBJ1-5	CASSAPGTGDFYSNQPQHF
NA	many	TRBV27	16	TRBJ1-5	CASSFLTGLSNQPQHF
NA	NA	TRBV18	14	TRBJ1-2	CASSTRDTVYGYTF
NA	medium-sized	TRBV2	13	TRBJ1-1	CASSDRIWTEAFF
TRBD1	few	TRBV19	15	TRBJ1-1	CASSWTGGLNTEAFF
TRBD1	NA	TRBV27	16	TRBJ1-1	CASNPATGAVNTEAFF
TRBD1	NA	TRBV29-1	13	TRBJ2-7	CSVERQGIYEQYF
TRBD1	once	TRBV6-5	16	TRBJ2-7	CASSYLGQGSSYEQYF
NA	few	TRBV11-1	14	TRBJ2-1	CASSLESRGNEQFF
NA	NA	TRBV5-1	15	TRBJ1-1	CASSLEGRTGTEAFF
NA	NA	TRBV3-1/TRBV3-2	14	TRBJ1-5	CASSQDGGSRPQHF
NA	NA	TRBV5-6	16	TRBJ1-2	CASSSRTDRANYGYTF
NA	few	TRBV18	13	TRBJ2-7	CASSRRGSYEQYF
NA	NA	TRBV7-2	15	TRBJ1-1	CASSLGVGDGAEAFF
TRBD1	NA	TRBV9	15	TRBJ2-3	CASSVEGQGTTPQYF
TRBD2	NA	TRBV7-2	14	TRBJ2-1	CASSFGLGDNEQFF
NA	NA	TRBV5-1	15	TRBJ2-5	CASSPQGMAQETQYF
NA	NA	TRBV2	14	TRBJ2-6	CASSTGLGANVLTF
NA	few	TRBV27	18	TRBJ1-2	CASSSFLGRGGVNYGYTF
TRBD1	NA	TRBV15	15	TRBJ1-3	CATSRTGGTGNTIYF
NA	NA	TRBV23-1	14	TRBJ1-2	CASSPVNRAAGYTF
TRBD1	NA	TRBV5-1	14	TRBJ2-3	CASSSQGALDTQYF
NA	few	TRBV19	13	TRBJ2-7	CASSLSLAFEQYF
TRBD1	few	TRBV4-1	19	TRBJ1-6	CASSQDRRDRGSYNSPLHF
NA	NA	TRBV5-5	15	TRBJ1-1	CASSAQQGRNTEAFF
NA	NA	TRBV5-8	13	TRBJ1-5	CASSRGPDSPQHF
TRBD1	NA	TRBV27	14	TRBJ2-1	CASSRENRGNEQFF
NA	NA	TRBV11-2	18	TRBJ2-4	CASSLMWGGVSAKNIQYF
NA	once	TRBV10-3	15	TRBJ2-2	CAISSLQGGTGELFF
NA	NA	TRBV19	13	TRBJ1-3	CASSPRQGNTIYF
NA	few	TRBV9	13	TRBJ1-4	CASSPLQGEKLFF
TRBD1	NA	TRBV19	14	TRBJ2-7	CASSIFDRGYEQYF
TRBD1	NA	TRBV6-5	15	TRBJ1-1	CASSYGGTGITEAFF
TRBD2	NA	TRBV11-1	15	TRBJ2-7	CASSRLAGGQYEQYF
NA	NA	TRBV7-2	11	TRBJ2-3	CASSPRDTQYF
NA	NA	TRBV27	13	TRBJ2-7	CASSLQGSYEQYF
NA	once	TRBV2	15	TRBJ1-1	CASSADTGMGTEAFF